The 27 T cell receptor beta chains reported below all come from one sample, sequenced in a study of cytomegalovirus exposure and HLA in healthy donors. The PCR had 60 Vbeta and 13 Jbeta primers. The repertoire was sequenced with immunoSEQ multiplex PCR; TCRdb's copy has only in-frame clones and lacks some. The sample includes 100,000 or so clones, over 60% of them seen just once. Sequenced sample: PBMCs. These TCRs come from a man in his forties in good health and CMV-seropositive.

This chain connects TRBV10-3 to TRBJ2-1; 8 nucleotides align to TRBD2. The CDR3 is made up of 12 amino acids. Germline lookup yields CDR1 ENHRY and CDR2 SYGVKD. V was pared by 8 bases and J by 9 bases, with 6 bases of the junction left unmatched. Here the CDR3 reads CAIGRGAGEQFF. CDR3 bases: TGTGCCATCGGGCGGGGGGCTGGTGAGCAGTTCTTC.

This chain connects TRBV5-4 to TRBJ1-1; TRBD1 might be the D (5 bases). CDR3 length equals 14 residues. V was clipped by 0 bases and J by 7 bases, with 13 bases between them. Germline values: CDR1 SGHNT, CDR2 YYREEE (reference sequence). CDR3 coding DNA: TGTGCCAGCAGCTTGGGGAGGGGAGTAGTTGAAGCTTTCTTT. This codes for CASSLGRGVVEAFF.

V is TRBV6-1 and J is TRBJ1-5; weak D call: TRBD1 (5 bases). There are 16 residues in the CDR3. Germline lookup yields CDR1 MNHNS and CDR2 SASEGT. Trimming pared 2 bases from V and 0 bases from J, leaving 11 bases between. The CDR3, as DNA: TGTGCCAGCAGTGAAAAGGGGACTGGTAGCAATCAGCCCCAGCATTTT. Translated: CASSEKGTGSNQPQHF.

This clone was detected only a few times. The chain has TRBV2 and TRBJ1-1; the D gene is possibly TRBD1 (5 bases). Germline CDR1 is SNHLY and CDR2 is FYNNEI. Trimming removed 7 bases from V and 0 bases from J, with 9 bases in between. This CDR3 spans 13 amino acids. The CDR3 protein is CASMRQLNTEAFF. CDR3 sequence (DNA): TGTGCCAGCATGAGACAGTTGAACACTGAAGCTTTCTTT.

The chain recombines TRBV5-8 with TRBJ1-3; possibly TRBD1 for D (6 bases). The V gene's germline CDR1 is SGHTS and CDR2 YDEGEE. Trimming stripped 5 bases from V and 4 bases from J, with 13 bases between. This CDR3 spans 14 amino acids. Here the CDR3 reads CASRMSGGGNTIYF. The CDR3 DNA reads as TGTGCCAGCAGAATGTCGGGGGGCGGAAACACCATATATTTT.

This chain uses TRBV4-2 with TRBJ2-1; TRBD2 agrees at 10 bases. Germline CDR1 and CDR2: LGHNA and YNFKEQ. This CDR3 has 16 amino acids. The trim removed 1 base at V and 12 bases at J, leaving 12 bases unmatched. The CDR3 region is CASSQAASGGSGGQFF. CDR3 nucleotide sequence: TGTGCCAGCAGCCAAGCGGCTAGCGGGGGATCAGGCGGGCAGTTCTTC.

The J gene is TRBJ1-5, the V gene TRBV28, with D possibly TRBD1 on 5 matching bases. The V end lost 4 bases, the J end lost 2 bases, and 15 bases lay between the germline ends. The CDR3 spans 16 residues. Looked up from germline, CDR1 is MDHEN and CDR2 is SYDVKM. In DNA form, the CDR3 reads TGTGCCAGCAGTTGGGGCGGGAGGGGTGGCAATCAGCCCCAGCATTTT. It translates to CASSWGGRGGNQPQHF.

The V gene is TRBV7-3, the J gene TRBJ1-1, with 7 bases matching TRBD1. CDR1 and CDR2 (germline): SGHTA, FQGTGA. V gave up 3 bases and J gave up 3 bases; unmatched junction bases: 4. The CDR3 has 14 residues. The CDR3 sequence is CASSFQGGDTEAFF. Here the CDR3 DNA reads TGTGCCAGCAGCTTTCAGGGGGGAGACACTGAAGCTTTCTTT. Full variable domain (missing parts from reference TRBV7-3 and TRBJ1-1): GAGVSQTPSNKVTEKGKYVELRCDPISGHTALYWYRQSLGQGPEFLIYFQGTGAADDSGLPNDRFFAVRPEGSVSTLKIQRTERGDSAVYLCASSFQGGDTEAFFGQGTRLTVV.

This clone was detected only once. The chain joins TRBV29-1 to TRBJ1-2; 9 nucleotides agree with TRBD1. CDR3 length: 14 residues. Losses at the gene ends were 0 bases for V and 6 bases for J; bases not matched to a gene: 5. Germline V gene sequence: CDR1 SQVTM, CDR2 ANQGSEA. CDR3 in amino acids: CSVEDPDRGDGYTF. CDR3 in DNA: TGCAGCGTTGAAGATCCCGACAGGGGGGATGGCTACACCTTC. Full variable domain (remainder filled in from reference TRBV29-1 and TRBJ1-2): SAVISQKPSRDICQRGTSLTIQCQVDSQVTMMFWYRQQPGQSLTLIATANQGSEATYESGFVIDKFPISRPNLTFSTLTVSNMSPEDSSIYLCSVEDPDRGDGYTFGSGTRLTVV.

V and J are TRBV18 and TRBJ1-1; D perhaps matches TRBD1 (6 bases). Germline V lookup: CDR1 KGHSH, CDR2 LQKENI. The V and J ends lost 1 base and 1 base respectively, with 10 bases between them. The CDR3 extends over 15 amino acids. The CDR3 protein is CASSPLLGANTEAFF. CDR3 bases: TGTGCCAGCTCACCACTTCTGGGGGCGAACACTGAAGCTTTCTTT.

The rearrangement uses TRBV18 and TRBJ1-2; maybe TRBD1 (6 bases). V dropped 3 bases and J dropped 3 bases, with 8 bases sitting between them. Germline CDR1 KGHSH, CDR2 LQKENI. The CDR3 covers 13 residues. DNA for the CDR3: TGTGCCAGCTCACCGGACAGAGACTATGGCTACACCTTC. Protein: CASSPDRDYGYTF.

This chain connects TRBV27 to TRBJ1-2, with a tentative D call TRBD1 (6 bases). The CDR3 loop spans 15 amino acids. V shed 0 bases and J shed 6 bases, with 14 bases lying between them. Germline V CDR1 and CDR2: MNHEY, SMNVEV (reference sequence). Here the CDR3 reads CASSLSRGQLNGYTF. Written as DNA, the CDR3 is TGTGCCAGCAGTTTATCGAGAGGACAGCTAAATGGCTACACCTTC.

The genes are TRBV4-3 and TRBJ1-4; D is unclear. V lost 0 bases, J lost 4 bases, and 9 bases lay in between. The V gene's germline CDR1 is LGHNA and CDR2 YSLEER. The CDR3 extends over 15 amino acids. The CDR3 loop is CASSQESGNNEKLFF. The DNA of the CDR3 is TGCGCCAGCAGCCAAGAGTCAGGAAATAATGAAAAACTGTTTTTT.

This chain uses TRBV7-2 with TRBJ2-7; D might be TRBD1 (6 bases). CDR3 length equals 14 residues. V was shortened by 5 bases and J by 5 bases, with 16 bases between the two germline ends. Germline loops: CDR1 SGHTA, CDR2 FQGNSA. CDR3 nucleotides: TGTGCCAGCAGCCTGTACAGGGATGGGAACGAGCAGTACTTC. Amino acid sequence: CASSLYRDGNEQYF.

This rearrangement joins TRBV5-1 to TRBJ2-1; the match to TRBD2 covers 7 bases. The CDR3 spans 20 residues. V shed 2 bases and J 1 base; nucleotides not matched to a gene: 18. Germline V gives CDR1 SGHRS, CDR2 YFSETQ. CDR3 bases: TGCGCCAGCAGCTTAACGCCCGGGACTGGCGACGGGAGGTCCTACAATGAGCAGTTCTTC. Protein: CASSLTPGTGDGRSYNEQFF.

CDR3 sequence reads: CASSLMGGFDTEAFF. DNA of the CDR3: TGTGCCAGCAGTTTGATGGGCGGGTTTGACACTGAAGCTTTCTTT. The chain recombines TRBV28 with TRBJ1-1; D gene uncertain. The germline V gene has CDR1 MDHEN and CDR2 SYDVKM. This CDR3 is 15 amino acids long. Trimming shortened V by 3 bases and J by 3 bases, and 14 bases separated the two germline ends.

The chain couples TRBV4-1 to TRBJ2-3; 16 bases fit TRBD2. The CDR3 covers 20 residues. J lost 4 bases, V lost 5 bases, and 15 bases had no gene match. Germline-derived CDR1 and CDR2 are MGHRA and YSYEKL. The CDR3: CASSITFPGLAGGKADTQYF. CDR3 nucleotide sequence: TGCGCCAGCAGCATTACGTTTCCGGGACTAGCGGGAGGGAAGGCAGATACGCAGTATTTT.

V and J are TRBV27 and TRBJ2-3, with D possibly TRBD1 on 6 matching bases. The CDR3 spans 14 residues. CDR1 is MNHEY, CDR2 SMNVEV, per germline (reference sequence). V lost 3 bases and J 8 bases, leaving 15 bases between the germline ends. CDR3 bases: TGTGCCAGCAGTTTCGGCCGGGCAGGGGTTACGCAGTATTTT. Residues: CASSFGRAGVTQYF.

The V gene is TRBV30, the J gene TRBJ1-4; weak D call: TRBD1 (5 bases). CDR1 and CDR2 from the germline V gene are GTSNPN and SVGIG (reference sequence). The germline V and J ends were trimmed by 6 bases and 8 bases, with 16 bases remaining between them. CDR3 length equals 13 residues. The chain's CDR3 is CACSPGGKEKLFF. CDR3 in DNA: TGTGCCTGCTCGCCCGGGGGGAAGGAAAAACTGTTTTTT. The full variable domain, its missing parts supplied by reference TRBV30 and TRBJ1-4, is SQTIHQWPATLVQPVGSPLSLECTVEGTSNPNLYWYRQAAGRGLQLLFYSVGIGQISSEVPQNLSASRPQDRQFILSSKKLLLSDSGFYLCACSPGGKEKLFFGSGTQLSVL.

V usage is TRBV16 and J usage is TRBJ1-2, with 8 bases fitting TRBD1. Germline CDR1 and CDR2: KGHSY and FQNENV. Trimming took 2 bases from V and 3 from J; bases not matched to a gene: 11. The CDR3 has 17 amino acids. The chain's CDR3 is CASSQRKIAGGDYGYTF. For the CDR3, the DNA is TGTGCCAGCAGCCAACGAAAAATCGCAGGGGGCGACTATGGCTACACCTTC. Looking up the rest from reference TRBV16 and TRBJ1-2 gives the full variable domain: GEEVAQTPKHLVRGEGQKAKLYCAPIKGHSYVFWYQQVLKNEFKFLISFQNENVFDETGMPKERFSAKCLPNSPCSLEIQATKLEDSAVYFCASSQRKIAGGDYGYTFGSGTRLTVV.

This clone was counted only a few times. The gene calls are TRBV7-8 and TRBJ1-1, with 10 bases aligning to TRBD1. J gave up 7 bases and V 0 bases, and 11 bases lay outside the gene matches. The germline V gene has CDR1 SGHVS and CDR2 FQNEAQ. There are 17 residues in the CDR3. CDR3 sequence: CASSLAMGQGRKGEAFF. The CDR3 region has the DNA TGTGCCAGCAGCTTAGCGATGGGACAGGGGAGGAAAGGTGAAGCTTTCTTT.

The chain combines TRBV10-1 with TRBJ2-7; 11 bases map to TRBD2. J gave up 5 bases and V 2 bases, and 5 bases lay outside the gene matches. CDR1 and CDR2 (germline): WNHNN, SYGVQD (reference sequence). This CDR3 region has 15 residues. Here the CDR3 DNA reads TGCGCCAGCAGTGAGCTAGCGGGAGGCCGGAACGAGCAGTACTTC. It specifies CASSELAGGRNEQYF.

V usage is TRBV18 and J usage is TRBJ2-2, with 8 bases that match TRBD1. Germline CDR1 and CDR2: KGHSH and LQKENI. The V and J ends lost 1 base and 2 bases, in that order; junction bases with no gene match: 6. The length of the CDR3 is 17 residues. The CDR3 DNA reads TGTGCCAGCTCACCACTGACAGGGGCGAGAAACACCGGGGAGCTGTTTTTT. As protein: CASSPLTGARNTGELFF.

This clone was observed a handful of times. The chain recombines TRBV2 with TRBJ2-5; 13 bases are a match to TRBD2. From germline, CDR1 is SNHLY and CDR2 FYNNEI. This CDR3 is built from 17 residues. With 5 bases clipped from V and 4 bases from J, the junction kept 10 bases outside the gene matches. As DNA, the CDR3 is TGTGCCAGCAGTAAAACCCGGACTAGCGGGGGACTAGAGACCCAGTACTTC. Protein product: CASSKTRTSGGLETQYF.

The chain uses TRBV2 and TRBJ1-3, with D unclear. Trimming shortened V by 3 bases and J by 4 bases, and 4 bases separated the two germline ends. Germline V lookup: CDR1 SNHLY, CDR2 FYNNEI. The CDR3 loop spans 12 amino acids. Here the CDR3 reads CASSDVGNTIYF. CDR3 DNA sequence: TGTGCCAGCAGTGACGTCGGAAACACCATATATTTT.

The chain uses TRBV5-5 and TRBJ2-5; 11 nucleotides match TRBD2. Germline V gene data show CDR1 as SGHKS and CDR2 as YYEKEE (reference sequence). Trimming at V came to 5 bases and at J to 3 bases, leaving 15 bases not matched to a gene. The CDR3 contains 18 residues. The CDR3 DNA sequence: TGTGCCAGCAGTCAAACGTGGTGGCTAGCGGGAGGAGAAGAGACCCAGTACTTC. Translating gives CASSQTWWLAGGEETQYF.

The chain links TRBV6-1 to TRBJ2-3, with D maybe TRBD2 (7 bases). Trimming removed 0 bases from V and 2 bases from J, with 12 bases in between. Germline-derived CDR1 and CDR2 are MNHNS and SASEGT. The CDR3 is made up of 16 amino acids. In DNA, the CDR3 is TGTGCCAGCAGTGAAGCGGGCGGGGGCCTCACAGATACGCAGTATTTT. This translates into CASSEAGGGLTDTQYF.